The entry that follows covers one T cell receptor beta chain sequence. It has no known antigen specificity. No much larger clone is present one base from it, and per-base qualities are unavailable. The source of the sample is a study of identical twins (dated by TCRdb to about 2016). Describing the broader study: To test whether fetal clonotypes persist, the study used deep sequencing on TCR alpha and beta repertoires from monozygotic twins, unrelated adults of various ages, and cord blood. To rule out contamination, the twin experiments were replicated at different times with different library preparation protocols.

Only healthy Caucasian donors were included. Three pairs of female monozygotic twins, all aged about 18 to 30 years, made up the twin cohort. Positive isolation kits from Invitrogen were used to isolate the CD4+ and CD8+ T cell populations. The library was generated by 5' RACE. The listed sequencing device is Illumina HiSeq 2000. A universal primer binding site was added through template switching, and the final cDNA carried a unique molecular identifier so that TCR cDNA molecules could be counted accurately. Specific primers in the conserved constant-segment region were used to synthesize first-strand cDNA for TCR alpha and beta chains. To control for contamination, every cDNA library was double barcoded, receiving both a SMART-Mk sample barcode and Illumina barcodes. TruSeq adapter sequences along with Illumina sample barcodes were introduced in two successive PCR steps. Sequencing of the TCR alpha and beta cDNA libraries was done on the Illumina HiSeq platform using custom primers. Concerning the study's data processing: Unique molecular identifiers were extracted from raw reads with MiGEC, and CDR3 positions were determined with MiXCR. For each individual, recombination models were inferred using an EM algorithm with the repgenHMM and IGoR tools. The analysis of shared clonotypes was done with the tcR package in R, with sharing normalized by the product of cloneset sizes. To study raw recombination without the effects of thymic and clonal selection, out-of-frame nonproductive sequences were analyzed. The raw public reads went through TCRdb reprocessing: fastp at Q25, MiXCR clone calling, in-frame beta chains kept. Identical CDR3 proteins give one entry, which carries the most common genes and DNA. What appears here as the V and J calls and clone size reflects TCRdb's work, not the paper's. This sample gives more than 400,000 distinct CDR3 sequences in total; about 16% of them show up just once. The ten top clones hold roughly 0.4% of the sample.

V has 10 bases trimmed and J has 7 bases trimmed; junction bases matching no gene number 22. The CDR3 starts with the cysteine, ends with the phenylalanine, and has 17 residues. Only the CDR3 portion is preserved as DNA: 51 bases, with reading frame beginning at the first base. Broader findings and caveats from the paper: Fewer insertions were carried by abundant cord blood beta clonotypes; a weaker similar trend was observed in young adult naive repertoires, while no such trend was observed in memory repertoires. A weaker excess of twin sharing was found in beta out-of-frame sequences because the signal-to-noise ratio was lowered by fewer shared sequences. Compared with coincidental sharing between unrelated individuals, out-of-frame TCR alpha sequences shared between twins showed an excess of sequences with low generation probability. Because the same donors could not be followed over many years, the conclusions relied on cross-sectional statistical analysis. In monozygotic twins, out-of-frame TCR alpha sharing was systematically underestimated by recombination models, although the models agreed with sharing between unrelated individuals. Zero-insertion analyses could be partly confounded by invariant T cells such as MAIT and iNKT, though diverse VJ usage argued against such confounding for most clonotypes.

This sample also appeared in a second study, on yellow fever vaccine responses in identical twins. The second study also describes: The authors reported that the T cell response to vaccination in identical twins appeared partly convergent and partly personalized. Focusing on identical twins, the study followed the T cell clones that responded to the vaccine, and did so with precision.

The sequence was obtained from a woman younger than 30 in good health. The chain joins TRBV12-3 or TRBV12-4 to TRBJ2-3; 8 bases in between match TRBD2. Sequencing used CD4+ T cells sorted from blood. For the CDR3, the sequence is CATSNGQIGLAGNTQYF. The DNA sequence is TGTGCCACCAGCAATGGACAGATTGGACTAGCCGGGAATACGCAGTATTTT.